One and the same sample provided the 14 T cell receptor beta chains below, sequenced in a study of T cell changes during pregnancy in multiple sclerosis. Measured with immunoSEQ multiplex PCR; TCRdb has only the in-frame clones, and not every one. The sample carries under 85,000 clones, roughly 88% recorded once. The sequences come from peripheral blood, collected after pregnancy. All receptors derive from a female donor in good health, enrolled as a control in a pregnancy study.

The chain joins TRBV14 to TRBJ1-1, with TRBD1 matching over 7 bases. The V gene end was trimmed by 3 bases and the J gene end by 4 bases; junction bases not matched to a gene: 5. The germline CDR1 and CDR2 sequences are SGHDN and FVKESK. This CDR3 region has 14 residues. The CDR3 loop reads CASSHRGIGTEAFF. The DNA for the CDR3 is TGTGCCAGCAGCCACAGGGGGATTGGCACTGAAGCTTTCTTT. The full variable domain, rest sourced from reference TRBV14 and TRBJ1-1, is EAGVTQFPSHSVIEKGQTVTLRCDPISGHDNLYWYRRVMGKEIKFLLHFVKESKQDESGMPNNRFLAERTGGTYSTLKVQPAELEDSGVYFCASSHRGIGTEAFFGQGTRLTVV.

The rearrangement links TRBV29-1 to TRBJ1-1; D is undetermined. The V end was cut by 6 bases, the J end by 0 bases, with 14 bases between. The V gene's germline CDR1 is SQVTM and CDR2 ANQGSEA. There are 14 residues in the CDR3. The CDR3: CSVPGEGMNTEAFF. The CDR3, as DNA: TGCAGCGTCCCTGGGGAGGGCATGAACACTGAAGCTTTCTTT.

The chain joins TRBV11-3 to TRBJ1-1, with D possibly matching TRBD1 (6 bases). The CDR3 spans 16 residues. V gave up 2 bases and J gave up 3 bases, with 16 bases separating them. Germline values: CDR1 SGHNT, CDR2 YENEEA. CDR3 region: CASSLSPTGRDTEAFF. The CDR3 nucleotides read TGTGCCAGCAGCTTATCACCCACAGGGCGCGACACTGAAGCTTTCTTT.

The chain has TRBV5-1 and TRBJ1-1; 10 nucleotides line up with TRBD1. CDR1 is SGHRS and CDR2 is YFSETQ in the germline V gene. The CDR3 is 16 amino acids. V trimming: 4 bases; J trimming: 0 bases; junction bases outside the gene matches: 6. For the CDR3, the DNA is TGCGCCAGCAGCGACAGGGGGCTCGGGGTGAACACTGAAGCTTTCTTT. Encoded protein: CASSDRGLGVNTEAFF.

The V call is TRBV4-1, the J call TRBJ1-2; D is possibly TRBD1 (6 bases). Between the trimmed V and J ends, which lost 3 bases and 2 bases, there was a span of 19 bases. Germline CDR1 reads MGHRA; CDR2 reads YSYEKL. The CDR3 has 17 residues. For the CDR3, the DNA is TGCGCCAGCAGCCAGCCCACCCGTGGGACACAGAACTATGGCTACACCTTC. It encodes CASSQPTRGTQNYGYTF.

This clone was detected only a few times. The chain uses TRBV7-2 and TRBJ2-1; TRBD1 is a possible D gene (5 bases). V was pared by 5 bases and J by 3 bases, with 8 bases between. CDR3 size: 13 residues. Per the germline V gene, CDR1 is SGHTA and CDR2 is FQGNSA. CDR3 amino acids: CASSGHHYNEQFF. The CDR3 DNA reads TGTGCCAGCAGCGGACACCACTACAATGAGCAGTTCTTC. The variable domain in full, completed from reference TRBV7-2 and TRBJ2-1, reads GAGVSQSPSNKVTEKGKDVELRCDPISGHTALYWYRQSLGQGLEFLIYFQGNSAPDKSGLPSDRFSAERTGGSVSTLTIQRTQQEDSAVYLCASSGHHYNEQFFGPGTRLTVL.

The gene calls are TRBV6-5 and TRBJ1-1; TRBD1 is a possible D gene (5 bases). CDR3 size: 14 residues. V lost 4 bases and J lost 1, with 10 bases in between. CDR1 is MNHEY, CDR2 SVGAGI, per germline. The CDR3 coding sequence is TGTGCCAGCAGTTTGGACAACGCGAACACTGAAGCTTTCTTT. Its protein product is CASSLDNANTEAFF.

The J gene is TRBJ2-1, the V gene TRBV9, with 11 bases lining up with TRBD2. Germline loops: CDR1 SGDLS, CDR2 YYNGEE. The V gene end was trimmed by 0 bases and the J gene end by 8 bases; junction bases not matched to a gene: 4. CDR3 length: 15 amino acids. CDR3 loop: CASSVVSGGAYEQFF. CDR3 sequence (DNA): TGTGCCAGCAGCGTAGTTAGCGGGGGGGCCTATGAGCAGTTCTTC.

The chain combines TRBV5-6 with TRBJ1-3; 8 bases map to TRBD1. This CDR3 has 15 residues. The V gene end was trimmed by 2 bases and the J gene end by 4 bases; junction bases not matched to a gene: 5. CDR1 is SGHDT and CDR2 is YYEEEE in the germline V gene. CDR3 nucleotide sequence: TGTGCCAGCAGCTTCAGGGGGCTTAAAGGAAACACCATATATTTT. Its translation: CASSFRGLKGNTIYF.

To note about this clone: The sample holds other DNA sequences that translate to the same CDR3. The chain is built from TRBV6-5 and TRBJ1-2, with D possibly TRBD1 on 6 matching bases. CDR1 and CDR2 from the germline V gene are MNHEY and SVGAGI. This CDR3 contains 14 residues. Trimming removed 5 bases from V and 4 bases from J, with 14 bases in between. The CDR3 DNA follows: TGTGCCAGCAGTCCCCTACAGGGCCCCTATGGCTACACCTTC. It yields the protein CASSPLQGPYGYTF.

Relative to its sample, this clone is medium-sized. The V gene is TRBV6-1, the J gene TRBJ1-4; D remains ambiguous. Germline V gene lookup returns CDR1 MNHNS and CDR2 SASEGT. The CDR3 totals 15 residues. The V end lost 2 bases, the J end lost 1 base, and 8 bases lay between the germline ends. CDR3 DNA: TGTGCCAGCAGTGAAAGCCCAGGAACTAATGAAAAACTGTTTTTT. Its protein product is CASSESPGTNEKLFF.

This clone is a singleton in its sample. The chain joins TRBV9 to TRBJ2-3, with D tentatively TRBD1 (5 bases). The germline V gene encodes CDR1 SGDLS and CDR2 YYNGEE. The CDR3 is 15 amino acids. Trimming took off 0 bases at V and 4 bases at J, with 12 bases between the two ends. As DNA, the CDR3 is TGTGCCAGCAGCGTAGAAGGGGTAGCCGCAGATACGCAGTATTTT. Its translation is CASSVEGVAADTQYF. The full variable domain, with the rest looked up from reference TRBV9 and TRBJ2-3, is DSGVTQTPKHLITATGQRVTLRCSPRSGDLSVYWYQQSLDQGLQFLIQYYNGEERAKGNILERFSAQQFPDLHSELNLSSLELGDSALYFCASSVEGVAADTQYFGPGTRLTVL.

V and J are TRBV5-4 and TRBJ2-7; maybe TRBD2 (6 bases). Per the germline V gene, CDR1 is SGHNT and CDR2 is YYREEE (reference sequence). This CDR3 comprises 14 residues. Trimming pared 4 bases from V and 7 bases from J, leaving 18 bases between. CDR3 sequence reads: CASSDGTLKGEQYF. The CDR3 bases are TGTGCCAGCAGCGACGGGACTCTAAAGGGGGAGCAGTACTTC.

V usage is TRBV18 and J usage is TRBJ2-7; 10 bases map to TRBD2. There are 15 residues in the CDR3. Trimming took 3 bases from V and 4 from J; bases not matched to a gene: 6. Germline CDR1 KGHSH, CDR2 LQKENI. The CDR3 loop reads CASSPSSGSGYEQYF. The CDR3 coding sequence is TGTGCCAGCTCACCCTCTAGCGGGAGCGGATACGAGCAGTACTTC.